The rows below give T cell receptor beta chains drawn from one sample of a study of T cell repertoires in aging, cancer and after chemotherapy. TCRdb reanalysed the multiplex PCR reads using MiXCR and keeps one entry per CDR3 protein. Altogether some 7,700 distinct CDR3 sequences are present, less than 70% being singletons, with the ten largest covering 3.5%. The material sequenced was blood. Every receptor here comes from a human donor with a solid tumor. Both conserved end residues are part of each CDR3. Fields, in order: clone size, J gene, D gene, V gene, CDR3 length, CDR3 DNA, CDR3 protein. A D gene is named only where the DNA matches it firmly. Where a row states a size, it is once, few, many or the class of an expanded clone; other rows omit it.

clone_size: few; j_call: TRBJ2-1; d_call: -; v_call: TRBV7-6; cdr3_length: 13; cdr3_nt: TGTGCCAGCAGCATGACAGTTGGGAATGAGCAGTTCTTC; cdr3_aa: CASSMTVGNEQFF
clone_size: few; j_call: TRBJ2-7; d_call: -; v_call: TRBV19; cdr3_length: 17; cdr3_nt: TGTGCCAGCAGCCCTCCTTCAACGGACAGATATTCCTACGAGCAGTACTTC; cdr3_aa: CASSPPSTDRYSYEQYF
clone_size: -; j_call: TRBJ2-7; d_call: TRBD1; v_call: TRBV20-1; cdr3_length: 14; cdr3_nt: TGCAGTGCGCCAAGGGACAGGGCGACCTACGAGCAGTACTTC; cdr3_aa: CSAPRDRATYEQYF
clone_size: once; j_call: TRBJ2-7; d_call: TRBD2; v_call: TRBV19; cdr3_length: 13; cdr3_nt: TGTGCCAGTAGCGGACTAGCAACCTACGAGCAGTACTTC; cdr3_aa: CASSGLATYEQYF
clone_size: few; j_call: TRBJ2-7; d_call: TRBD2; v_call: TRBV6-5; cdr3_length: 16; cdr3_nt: TGTGCCAGCAGTCCTTTGACTAGCGGGTACGTCTACGAGCAGTACTTC; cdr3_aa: CASSPLTSGYVYEQYF
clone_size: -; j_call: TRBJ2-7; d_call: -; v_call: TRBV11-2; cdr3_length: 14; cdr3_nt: TGTGCCAGCAGCTTAGCAGGGTTGGAGGACGAGCAGTACTTC; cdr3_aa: CASSLAGLEDEQYF
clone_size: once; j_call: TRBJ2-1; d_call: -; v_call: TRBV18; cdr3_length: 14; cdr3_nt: TGTGCCACCCGGGGCGGGGATCTTTACAATGAGCAGTTCTTC; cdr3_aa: CATRGGDLYNEQFF
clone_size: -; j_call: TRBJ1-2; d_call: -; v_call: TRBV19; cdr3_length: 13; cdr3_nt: TGTGCCAGTAGTGCCAGGGGAGACTATGGCTACACCTTC; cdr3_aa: CASSARGDYGYTF
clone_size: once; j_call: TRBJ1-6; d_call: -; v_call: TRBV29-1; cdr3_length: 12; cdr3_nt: TGCAGCGCACAGGTGGCTAATCCACCCCTCCACTTT; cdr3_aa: CSAQVANPPLHF
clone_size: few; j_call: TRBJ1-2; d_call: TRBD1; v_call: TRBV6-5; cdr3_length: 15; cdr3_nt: TGTGCCAGCAGTCCCGACAGGGGGCAGAGCTATGGCTACACCTTC; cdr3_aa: CASSPDRGQSYGYTF
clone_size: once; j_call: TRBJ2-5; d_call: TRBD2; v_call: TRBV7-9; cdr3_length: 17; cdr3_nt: TGTGCCAGCAGCTTAACGGGGACTAGTAGCGGTAAAGAGACCCAGTACTTC; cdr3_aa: CASSLTGTSSGKETQYF
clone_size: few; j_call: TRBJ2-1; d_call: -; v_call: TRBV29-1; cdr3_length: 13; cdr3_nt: TGCAGCGTTGTTGGGGACTTAAACAATGAGCAGTTCTTC; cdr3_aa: CSVVGDLNNEQFF
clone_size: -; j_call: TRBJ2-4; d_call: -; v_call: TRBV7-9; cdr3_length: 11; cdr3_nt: TGTGCCAGCAGCCAGGGGCTTTATCAGTACTTC; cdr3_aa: CASSQGLYQYF
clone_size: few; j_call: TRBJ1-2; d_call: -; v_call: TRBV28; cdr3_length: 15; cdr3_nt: TGTGCCAGCACCCCCACTGAGGTTGCTAACTATGGCTACACCTTC; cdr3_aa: CASTPTEVANYGYTF
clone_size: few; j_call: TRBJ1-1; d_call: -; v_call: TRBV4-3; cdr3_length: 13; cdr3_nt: TGCGCCAGCAGCCAAGTAGGGACCACTGAAGCTTTCTTT; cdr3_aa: CASSQVGTTEAFF